One and the same sample provided the 24 T cell receptor beta chains below, sequenced in a study of cytomegalovirus exposure and HLA in healthy donors. Sequenced by immunoSEQ multiplex PCR; TCRdb stores in-frame clones only, minus some. There are about 56,000 clones in the sample; roughly nine tenths occur only once, and roughly 1.2% lies in the top ten. Sequenced: PBMCs. These TCRs come from a man in his late teens or twenties in good health and CMV-seronegative.

V usage is TRBV4-3 and J usage is TRBJ2-7; 11 bases match TRBD2. This CDR3 is built from 16 residues. V gave up 0 bases and J gave up 2 bases; unmatched junction bases: 3. Germline loops: CDR1 LGHNA, CDR2 YSLEER. The CDR3 loop is CASSQELAGGPYEQYF. Here the CDR3 DNA reads TGCGCCAGCAGCCAAGAGCTAGCGGGAGGACCCTACGAGCAGTACTTC.

This chain uses TRBV5-8 with TRBJ2-5, with a possible D match to TRBD2 (5 bases). Between the trimmed V and J ends, which lost 4 bases and 4 bases, there was a span of 17 bases. The CDR3 runs to 15 residues. CDR1 SGHTS and CDR2 YDEGEE come from the germline V gene. The CDR3: CASSRRVGSRETQYF. CDR3 in DNA: TGTGCCAGCAGCCGGCGGGTTGGGTCACGAGAGACCCAGTACTTC.

This clone was recorded once. This chain uses TRBV25-1 with TRBJ2-1, with 8 positions matching TRBD2. The length of the CDR3 is 14 residues. CDR1 MGHDK and CDR2 SYGVNS come from the germline V gene. Trimming at V came to 4 bases and at J to 7 bases, leaving 6 bases not matched to a gene. CDR3 bases: TGTGCCAGCAGTGCCCCAAGCGGGAGTAATGAGCAGTTCTTC. Translated, it gives CASSAPSGSNEQFF.

A remark on this clone: Other DNA sequences in the same sample also yield this CDR3. The rearrangement links TRBV4-1 to TRBJ2-7; 7 bases are a match to TRBD1. The length of the CDR3 is 15 residues. V gave up 0 bases and J gave up 1 base; unmatched junction bases: 3. CDR1 MGHRA and CDR2 YSYEKL come from the germline V gene. CDR3 DNA: TGCGCCAGCAGCCAAGAACAGGGGAGTTCCTACGAGCAGTACTTC. This translates into CASSQEQGSSYEQYF.

This sequence joins TRBV7-2 and TRBJ2-3, with D maybe TRBD2 (5 bases). The CDR3 contains 13 residues. The V end lost 5 bases, the J end lost 2 bases, and 8 bases lay between the germline ends. CDR1 and CDR2 (germline): SGHTA, FQGNSA. Here the CDR3 DNA reads TGTGCCAGCAGCCCCGGGGTCACAGATACGCAGTATTTT. Translation gives CASSPGVTDTQYF.

This clone has a single count. This sequence joins TRBV19 and TRBJ1-4; the match to TRBD1 covers 10 bases. Germline loops: CDR1 LNHDA, CDR2 SQIVND (reference sequence). Trimming at V came to 5 bases and at J to 5 bases, leaving 14 bases not matched to a gene. The CDR3 runs 18 residues. In DNA, the CDR3 is TGTGCCAGTAGTCACCGGGACAGGGGCCGCGAGATGAATGAAAAACTGTTTTTT. Its translation: CASSHRDRGREMNEKLFF. The variable domain in full, with the rest retrieved from reference TRBV19 and TRBJ1-4, is DGGITQSPKYLFRKEGQNVTLSCEQNLNHDAMYWYRQDPGQGLRLIYYSQIVNDFQKGDIAEGYSVSREKKESFPLTVTSAQKNPTAFYLCASSHRDRGREMNEKLFFGSGTQLSVL.

This chain connects TRBV5-1 to TRBJ2-2; 11 nucleotides agree with TRBD1. CDR1 and CDR2 from the germline V gene are SGHRS and YFSETQ. Losses at the gene ends were 2 bases for V and 7 bases for J; bases not matched to a gene: 7. This CDR3 contains 16 residues. CDR3 in amino acids: CASSFSGQGAIGELFF. CDR3 coding DNA: TGCGCCAGCAGCTTTTCCGGACAGGGGGCGATCGGGGAGCTGTTTTTT.

The chain links TRBV6-5 to TRBJ2-1; 7 bases line up with TRBD2. The CDR3 runs to 15 residues. J lost 8 bases, V lost 6 bases, and 13 bases had no gene match. Looked up from germline, CDR1 is MNHEY and CDR2 is SVGAGI. CDR3 region: CASRGSAGVGDEQFF. The CDR3 DNA follows: TGTGCCAGCAGAGGTTCGGCGGGAGTGGGCGATGAGCAGTTCTTC.

This sequence joins TRBV6-6 and TRBJ1-5; TRBD1 matches at 9 bases. Looked up from germline, CDR1 is MNHNY and CDR2 is SVGAGI (reference sequence). CDR3 size: 15 residues. V shed 2 bases, J shed 7 bases, and the junction held 6 bases outside the gene matches. The CDR3 DNA reads TGTGCCAGCAGTTACCGGACAGGGGAGGGCCAGCCCCAGCATTTT. It is translated as CASSYRTGEGQPQHF.

The chain recombines TRBV27 with TRBJ2-4; possible D gene TRBD2, 6 bases. The CDR3 is 16 amino acids. Germline V gene sequence: CDR1 MNHEY, CDR2 SMNVEV (reference sequence). Trimming removed 2 bases at V and 0 bases at J, with 11 bases between. The CDR3 DNA reads TGTGCCAGCAGTTTAAAGGGAGGACTAGCCAAAAACATTCAGTACTTC. This encodes CASSLKGGLAKNIQYF.

V is TRBV6-5 and J is TRBJ2-1; TRBD2 is a possible D gene (6 bases). Germline V gene sequence: CDR1 MNHEY, CDR2 SVGAGI. There are 15 residues in the CDR3. V lost 0 bases, J lost 2 bases, and 8 bases lay in between. The CDR3 loop reads CASSYSASAYNEQFF. The CDR3 DNA sequence: TGTGCCAGCAGTTACTCGGCTAGCGCCTACAATGAGCAGTTCTTC.

CDR3 residues: CASSQRSSRSTDTQYF. The CDR3 coding sequence is TGCGCCAGCAGCCAAAGATCCTCTCGGAGCACAGATACGCAGTATTTT. The chain recombines TRBV4-3 with TRBJ2-3; no definite D call. Germline V gives CDR1 LGHNA, CDR2 YSLEER. V was trimmed by 2 bases and J by 0 bases, leaving 12 bases between them. The CDR3 covers 16 residues.

This chain uses TRBV10-3 with TRBJ1-2, with a weak D call TRBD1 (6 bases). Trimming cost V 4 bases and J 3 bases, with 9 bases left between them. Germline assignment: CDR1 ENHRY and CDR2 SYGVKD. The CDR3 length is 13 residues. CDR3: CAISGGRDYGYTF. The CDR3 nucleotides are TGTGCCATCAGTGGGGGGCGTGACTATGGCTACACCTTC.

J is TRBJ1-3 and V is TRBV18; D is undetermined. Per germline, CDR1 KGHSH and CDR2 LQKENI. The CDR3 totals 13 residues. V was cut by 4 bases and J by 8 bases, with 12 bases left in between. The CDR3 nucleotides read TGTGCCAGCTCACGTGAACTAGGTTACACCATATATTTT. It yields the protein CASSRELGYTIYF.

V usage is TRBV7-3 and J usage is TRBJ1-5; 9 bases agree with TRBD1. This CDR3 spans 14 amino acids. The germline V gene encodes CDR1 SGHTA and CDR2 FQGTGA. J was trimmed by 5 bases and V by 5 bases; bases with no gene match: 4. The CDR3 DNA reads TGTGCCAGCAGCCCGACAGGGGGGCATCAGCCCCAGCATTTT. This codes for CASSPTGGHQPQHF.

The chain is built from TRBV5-4 and TRBJ2-7; D might be TRBD2 (5 bases). This CDR3 is built from 14 residues. Germline V gene sequence: CDR1 SGHNT, CDR2 YYREEE (reference sequence). Trimming took off 7 bases at V and 5 bases at J, with 19 bases between the two ends. The CDR3 region has the DNA TGTGCCAGCGCCATTGTAGGACTCGGGAACGAGCAGTACTTC. Translated: CASAIVGLGNEQYF.

This clone was seen just once. This rearrangement joins TRBV5-1 to TRBJ2-2; 12 bases are shared with TRBD1. Germline V CDR1 and CDR2: SGHRS, YFSETQ. Germline trimming cut 4 bases from V and 6 bases from J; bases unmatched to any gene: 7. The CDR3 runs 16 residues. In DNA, the CDR3 is TGCGCCAGCAGCGCACCGGGACAGGGGGCGCCCGGGGAGCTGTTTTTT. This encodes CASSAPGQGAPGELFF.

This chain uses TRBV10-3 with TRBJ2-6; 7 positions match TRBD1. The CDR3 consists of 16 residues. V trimming: 10 bases; J trimming: 0 bases; junction bases outside the gene matches: 9. Germline V gene data show CDR1 as ENHRY and CDR2 as SYGVKD. The CDR3 sequence: CATSGTADSGANVLTF. The CDR3 DNA reads as TGTGCCACGTCCGGGACAGCTGACTCTGGGGCCAACGTCCTGACTTTC.

The chain uses TRBV6-6 and TRBJ1-1; 7 positions agree with TRBD1. The CDR3 runs 12 residues. CDR1 is MNHNY, CDR2 SVGAGI, per germline (reference sequence). The junction had 1 base not matched to a gene; V was cut back by 2 bases and J by 7 bases. The CDR3 reads CASSYDRDEAFF. In nucleotides, the CDR3 is TGTGCCAGCAGTTACGACAGGGATGAAGCTTTCTTT.

J is TRBJ1-1 and V is TRBV19; D possibly corresponds to TRBD1 (5 bases). V gave up 5 bases and J gave up 1 base, with 17 bases separating them. The germline V gene encodes CDR1 LNHDA and CDR2 SQIVND (reference sequence). The CDR3 is 16 amino acids. Here the CDR3 reads CASSDGQGGKNTEAFF. The CDR3 DNA sequence: TGTGCCAGTAGTGATGGGCAGGGTGGAAAGAACACTGAAGCTTTCTTT.

This chain joins TRBV13 and TRBJ2-4, with TRBD1 as a possible D gene (5 bases). Germline V CDR1 and CDR2: PRHDT, FYEKMQ (reference sequence). The CDR3 totals 18 residues. V gave up 4 bases and J gave up 0 bases, with 19 bases separating them. The CDR3 DNA reads as TGTGCCAGCAGCTCCAAAACAGGTTACAAGCTAGCCAAAAACATTCAGTACTTC. Protein: CASSSKTGYKLAKNIQYF.

The chain is built from TRBV5-6 and TRBJ1-3; maybe TRBD1 (5 bases). The V end was cut by 2 bases, the J end by 9 bases, with 21 bases between. Germline values: CDR1 SGHDT, CDR2 YYEEEE. There are 16 residues in the CDR3. For the CDR3, the DNA is TGTGCCAGCAGCTTAGCAGGGCGAACCGCTTTAAGCACCATATATTTT. Encoded protein: CASSLAGRTALSTIYF.

The chain carries TRBV28 and TRBJ2-1, with 15 bases aligning to TRBD2. With V trimmed by 4 bases and J by 4 bases, 17 bases remained unmatched. The germline gives CDR1 MDHEN, CDR2 SYDVKM. This CDR3 is 21 amino acids long. The CDR3 protein is CASSSFRTSGRGLGSYNEQFF. The CDR3 DNA is TGTGCCAGCAGTTCCTTTAGGACTAGCGGGAGGGGGCTAGGTAGTTACAATGAGCAGTTCTTC.

This chain links TRBV25-1 with TRBJ1-2, with a weak D call TRBD1 (5 bases). This CDR3 region has 15 residues. CDR1 is MGHDK and CDR2 is SYGVNS in the germline V gene. The V end lost 2 bases, the J end lost 3 bases, and 13 bases lay between the germline ends. The CDR3 spells CASSEGTQGDYGYTF. CDR3 DNA: TGTGCCAGCAGTGAAGGCACGCAGGGTGACTATGGCTACACCTTC.